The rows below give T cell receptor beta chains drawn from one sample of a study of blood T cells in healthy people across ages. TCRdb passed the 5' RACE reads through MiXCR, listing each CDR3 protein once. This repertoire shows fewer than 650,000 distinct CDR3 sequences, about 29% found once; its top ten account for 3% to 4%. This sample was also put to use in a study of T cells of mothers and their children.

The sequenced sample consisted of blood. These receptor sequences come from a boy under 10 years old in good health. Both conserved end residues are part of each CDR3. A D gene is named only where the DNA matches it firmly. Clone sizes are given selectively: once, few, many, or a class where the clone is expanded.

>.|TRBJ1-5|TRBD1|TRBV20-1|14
TGCAGTGCCAAGCAGGGGGCGTTCAATCAGCCCCAGCATTTT
CSAKQGAFNQPQHF
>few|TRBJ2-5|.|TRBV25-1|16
TGTGCCAGCAGTACCCTCGGGAGCGCCACGGACGAGACCCAGTACTTC
CASSTLGSATDETQYF
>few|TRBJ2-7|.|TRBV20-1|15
TGCAGTGCCCTGGGGGTGGTCGAAGCTCCCTACGAGCAGTACTTC
CSALGVVEAPYEQYF
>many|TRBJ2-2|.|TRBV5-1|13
TGCGCCAGCGAATGGGGGCCCACCGGGGAGCTGTTTTTT
CASEWGPTGELFF
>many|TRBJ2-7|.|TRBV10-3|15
TGTGCCATCAGTGATACACAGCGAGGGGCCTACGAGCAGTACTTC
CAISDTQRGAYEQYF
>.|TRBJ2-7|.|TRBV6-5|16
TGTGCCAGCAGTTACTCGACCGGCAAGGTTGGGGCGTCCGAGTTCTTC
CASSYSTGKVGASEFF
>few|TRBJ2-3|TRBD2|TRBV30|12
TGTGCCTGGAGTGTACCGGGGGGGCGCGAGTATTTT
CAWSVPGGREYF
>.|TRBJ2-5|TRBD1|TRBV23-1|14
TGCGCCAGCAGTCATCGGACAGGCCCAGAGACCCAGTACTTC
CASSHRTGPETQYF
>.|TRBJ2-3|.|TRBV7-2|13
TGTGCCAGCAGCTTAATGTTGGTAGATACGCGGTATTTT
CASSLMLVDTRYF
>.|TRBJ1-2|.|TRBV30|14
TGTGCCTGGAGGGCCCTGGGAGTGACCTATGGCTACACCTTC
CAWRALGVTYGYTF
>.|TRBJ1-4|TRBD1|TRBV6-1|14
TGTGCCAGCATTCCAGAGGGGGCGCGGGAAAAACTGTTTTTT
CASIPEGAREKLFF
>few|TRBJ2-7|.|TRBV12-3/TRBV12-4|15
TGTGCCAGCAGTTTTGGGCAGGGCACCTCCTACGAGCAGTACTTC
CASSFGQGTSYEQYF
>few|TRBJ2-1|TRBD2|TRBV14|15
TGTGCCAGCAGCCATAGGGCTAGCGGACACAATGAGCAGTTCTTC
CASSHRASGHNEQFF
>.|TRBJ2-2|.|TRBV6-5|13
TGTGCCAGCAGTTCCGTCGGCGGGGGGGAGCTGTTTTTT
CASSSVGGGELFF
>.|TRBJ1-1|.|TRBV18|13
TGTGCCAGCTCACCCGCGCCGAACACTGAAGCTTCCTTT
CASSPAPNTEASF
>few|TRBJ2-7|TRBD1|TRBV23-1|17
TGCGCCAGCAGTCAATTAGGTTCGGACAGGGGGATCTACGAGCAGTACTTC
CASSQLGSDRGIYEQYF
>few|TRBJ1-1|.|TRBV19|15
TGTGCCAGCAAAGTACGGCGTACACAAGACACTGAAGCTTTCTTT
CASKVRRTQDTEAFF
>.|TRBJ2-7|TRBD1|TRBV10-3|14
TGTGCCATCAGTGACGGGACAGGGGGCTACGAGCAGTACTTC
CAISDGTGGYEQYF
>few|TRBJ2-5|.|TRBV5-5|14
TGTGCCAGCAGCTTTGAAGGGCCCAGGTTGGCCCAGTACTTC
CASSFEGPRLAQYF
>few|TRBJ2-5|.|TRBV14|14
TGTGCCAGCAGCCAAGATTTGCGACAGGAGACCCAGTACTTC
CASSQDLRQETQYF
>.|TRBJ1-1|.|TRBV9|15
TGTGCCAGCAGCGCGGACACAGGGACGAACACTGAAGCTTTCTTT
CASSADTGTNTEAFF
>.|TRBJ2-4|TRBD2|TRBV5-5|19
TGTGCCAGCAGCTACCATACGGGTCTAGCGGGGTATGACAAAAACATTCAGTACTTC
CASSYHTGLAGYDKNIQYF
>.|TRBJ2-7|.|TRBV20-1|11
TGCAGTGCTAGGAAGAGCGGCGAGCAGTACTTC
CSARKSGEQYF
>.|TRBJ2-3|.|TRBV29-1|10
TGCAGCGTTGCTCCAGGTGGGCAGTATTTT
CSVAPGGQYF
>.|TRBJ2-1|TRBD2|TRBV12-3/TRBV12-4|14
TGTGCCAGCAGTTCACGGACTAGCGGGACCGAGCAGTTCTTC
CASSSRTSGTEQFF
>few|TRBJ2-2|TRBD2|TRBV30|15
TGTGCCTGGAGTGGACTAGCGGACAACACCGGGGAGCTGTTTTTT
CAWSGLADNTGELFF
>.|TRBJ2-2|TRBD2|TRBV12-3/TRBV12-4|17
TGTGCCAGCAGTTCATACACCCAGCGGGGTGACACCGGGGAGCTGTTTTTT
CASSSYTQRGDTGELFF
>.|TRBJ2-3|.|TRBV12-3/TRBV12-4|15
TGTGCCAGCAGCTTTAGCGGAGCGTTCACAGATACGCAGTATTTT
CASSFSGAFTDTQYF
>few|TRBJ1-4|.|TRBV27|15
TGTGCCAGCAGTTTATCCTCAGGGGCCAGCGAAAAACTGTTTTTT
CASSLSSGASEKLFF
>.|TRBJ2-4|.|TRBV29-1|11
TGCAGCTATCTGACTCGACACGTTCAGTACTTC
CSYLTRHVQYF
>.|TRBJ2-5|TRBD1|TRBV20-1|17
TGCAGTGCTAGACCTGGGACAGGGACACGGGTAGGGGAGACCCAGTACTTC
CSARPGTGTRVGETQYF